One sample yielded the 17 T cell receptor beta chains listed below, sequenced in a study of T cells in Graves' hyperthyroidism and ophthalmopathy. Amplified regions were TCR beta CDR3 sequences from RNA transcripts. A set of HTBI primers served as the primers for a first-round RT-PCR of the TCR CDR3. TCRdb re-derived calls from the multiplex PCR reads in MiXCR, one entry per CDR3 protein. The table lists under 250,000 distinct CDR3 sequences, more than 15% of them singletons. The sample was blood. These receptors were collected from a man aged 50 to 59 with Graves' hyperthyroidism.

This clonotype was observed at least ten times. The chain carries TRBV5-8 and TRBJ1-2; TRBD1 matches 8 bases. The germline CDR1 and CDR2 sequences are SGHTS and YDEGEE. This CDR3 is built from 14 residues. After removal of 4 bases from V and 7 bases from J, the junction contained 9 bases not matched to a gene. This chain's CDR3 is CASSTGQGRIGYTF. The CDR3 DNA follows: TGTGCCAGCAGCACCGGACAGGGACGAATTGGCTACACCTTC. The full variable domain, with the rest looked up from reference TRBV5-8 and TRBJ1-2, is EAGVTQSPTHLIKTRGQQATLRCSPISGHTSVYWYQQALGLGLQFLLWYDEGEERNRGNFPPRFSGRQFPNYSSELNVNALELEDSALYLCASSTGQGRIGYTFGSGTRLTVV.

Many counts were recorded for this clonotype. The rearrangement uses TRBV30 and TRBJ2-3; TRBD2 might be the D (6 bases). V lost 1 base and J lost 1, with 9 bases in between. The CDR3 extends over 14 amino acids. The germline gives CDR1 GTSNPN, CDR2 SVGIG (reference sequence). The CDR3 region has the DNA TGTGCCTGGAGTGGGACGGGAGGCACAGATACGCAGTATTTT. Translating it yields CAWSGTGGTDTQYF.

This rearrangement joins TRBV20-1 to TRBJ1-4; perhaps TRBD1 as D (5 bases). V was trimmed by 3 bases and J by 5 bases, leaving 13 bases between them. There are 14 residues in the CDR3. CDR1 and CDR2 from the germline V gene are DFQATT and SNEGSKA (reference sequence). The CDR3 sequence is CSARSGGGNEKLFF. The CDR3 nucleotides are TGCAGTGCTAGGTCGGGGGGTGGAAATGAAAAACTGTTTTTT.

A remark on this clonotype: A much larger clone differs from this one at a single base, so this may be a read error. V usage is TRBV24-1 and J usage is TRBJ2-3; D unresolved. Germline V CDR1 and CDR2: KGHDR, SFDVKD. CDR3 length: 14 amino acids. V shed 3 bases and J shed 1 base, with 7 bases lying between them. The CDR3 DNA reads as TGTGCCACCAGTGATGAAGCCGGCACAGATACGCAGTATTTT. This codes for CATSDEAGTDTQYF.

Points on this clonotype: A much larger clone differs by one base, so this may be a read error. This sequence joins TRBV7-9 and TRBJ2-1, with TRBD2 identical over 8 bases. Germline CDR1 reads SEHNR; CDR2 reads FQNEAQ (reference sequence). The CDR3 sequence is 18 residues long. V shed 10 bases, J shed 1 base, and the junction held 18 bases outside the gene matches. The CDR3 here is CAIGISRSGRVSYNEQFF. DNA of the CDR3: TGTGCCATCGGGATAAGCAGGAGCGGGAGAGTATCCTACAATGAGCAGTTCTTC. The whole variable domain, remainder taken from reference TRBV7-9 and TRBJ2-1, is DTGVSQNPRHKITKRGQNVTFRCDPISEHNRLYWYRQTLGQGPEFLTYFQNEAQLEKSRLLSDRFSAERPKGSFSTLEIQRTEQGDSAMYLCAIGISRSGRVSYNEQFFGPGTRLTVL.

The CDR3, as DNA: TGTGCCAGTAGTATAGCACCCGCGGATACGCAGTATTTT. Translated, it gives CASSIAPADTQYF. This chain uses TRBV19 with TRBJ2-3; D call uncertain. Germline lookup yields CDR1 LNHDA and CDR2 SQIVND (reference sequence). This CDR3 has 13 residues. The V and J ends lost 1 base and 6 bases respectively, with 8 bases between them.

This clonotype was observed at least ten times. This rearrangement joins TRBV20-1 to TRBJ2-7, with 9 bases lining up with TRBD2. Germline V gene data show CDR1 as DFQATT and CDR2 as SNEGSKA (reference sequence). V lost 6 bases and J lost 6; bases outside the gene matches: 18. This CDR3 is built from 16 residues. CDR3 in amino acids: CSAIGGSGSSSREQYF. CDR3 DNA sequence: TGCAGTGCGATAGGGGGTAGCGGGAGCTCCAGTCGCGAGCAGTACTTC.

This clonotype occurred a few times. The CDR3 sequence: CASSEEGAGTNEKLFF. The CDR3, as DNA: TGTGCCAGCAGTGAGGAAGGGGCTGGGACTAATGAAAAACTGTTTTTT. The chain couples TRBV2 to TRBJ1-4; D perhaps matches TRBD1 (5 bases). The CDR3 loop spans 16 amino acids. Germline loops: CDR1 SNHLY, CDR2 FYNNEI. The V end lost 3 bases, the J end lost 2 bases, and 13 bases lay between the germline ends.

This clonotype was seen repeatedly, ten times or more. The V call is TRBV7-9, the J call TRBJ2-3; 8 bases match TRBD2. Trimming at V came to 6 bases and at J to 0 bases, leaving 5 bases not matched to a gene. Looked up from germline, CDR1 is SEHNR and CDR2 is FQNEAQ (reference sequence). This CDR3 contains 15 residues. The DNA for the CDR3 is TGTGCCAGCAGTTTTTTAGCGGGGAGCACAGATACGCAGTATTTT. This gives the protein CASSFLAGSTDTQYF.

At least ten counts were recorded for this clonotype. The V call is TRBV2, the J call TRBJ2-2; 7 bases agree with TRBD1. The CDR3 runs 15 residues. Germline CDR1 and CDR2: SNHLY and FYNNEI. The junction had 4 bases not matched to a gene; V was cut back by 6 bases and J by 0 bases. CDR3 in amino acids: CASRWDRSNTGELFF. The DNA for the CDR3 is TGTGCCAGCAGATGGGACAGATCGAACACCGGGGAGCTGTTTTTT.

CDR3 residues: CASSLQGADHEQYF. In DNA form, the CDR3 reads TGCGCCAGCAGCTTACAGGGGGCGGACCACGAGCAGTACTTC. The chain employs TRBV5-1 and TRBJ2-7; 9 bases match TRBD1. The ends lost 2 bases at V and 5 bases at J; junction bases unmatched: 5. The CDR3 has 14 residues. The V gene's germline CDR1 is SGHRS and CDR2 YFSETQ.

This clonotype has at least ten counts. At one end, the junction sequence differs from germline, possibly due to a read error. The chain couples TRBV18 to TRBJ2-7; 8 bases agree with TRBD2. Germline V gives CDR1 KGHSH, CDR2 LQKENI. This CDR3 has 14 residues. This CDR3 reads CASSPGTSSSEQYF. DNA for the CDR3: TGTGCCAGCTCACCTGGGACTAGTTCCTCCGAGCAGTACTTC.

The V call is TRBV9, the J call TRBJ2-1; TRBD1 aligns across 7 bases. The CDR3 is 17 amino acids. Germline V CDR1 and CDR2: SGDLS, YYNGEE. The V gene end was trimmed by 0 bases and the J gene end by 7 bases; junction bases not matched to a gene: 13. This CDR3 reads CASSVGVRDEGANEQFF. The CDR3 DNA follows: TGTGCCAGCAGCGTAGGTGTAAGGGATGAGGGGGCGAATGAGCAGTTCTTC.

CDR3 in amino acids: CASSSPGGRGYTGELFF. The CDR3 DNA reads as TGTGCCAGCAGCAGCCCAGGGGGCCGGGGGTACACCGGGGAGCTGTTTTTT. This chain uses TRBV7-8 with TRBJ2-2; the match to TRBD1 covers 8 bases. In germline, CDR1 is SGHVS, CDR2 FQNEAQ. V was clipped by 5 bases and J by 3 bases; unmatched bases: 11. This CDR3 region has 17 residues.

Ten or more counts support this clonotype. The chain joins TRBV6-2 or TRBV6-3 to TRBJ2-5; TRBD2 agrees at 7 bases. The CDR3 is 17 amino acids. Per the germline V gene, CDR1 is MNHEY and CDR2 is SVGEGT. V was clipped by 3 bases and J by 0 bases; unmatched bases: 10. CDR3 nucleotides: TGTGCCAGCAGTTATCTAGCGGAGGCCACTTACCAAGAGACCCAGTACTTC. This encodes CASSYLAEATYQETQYF.

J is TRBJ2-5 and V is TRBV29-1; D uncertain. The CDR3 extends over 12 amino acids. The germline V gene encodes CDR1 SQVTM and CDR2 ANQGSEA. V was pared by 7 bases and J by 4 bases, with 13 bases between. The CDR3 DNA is TGCAGCGCCGGAAGGGATCCAGAGACCCAGTACTTC. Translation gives CSAGRDPETQYF.

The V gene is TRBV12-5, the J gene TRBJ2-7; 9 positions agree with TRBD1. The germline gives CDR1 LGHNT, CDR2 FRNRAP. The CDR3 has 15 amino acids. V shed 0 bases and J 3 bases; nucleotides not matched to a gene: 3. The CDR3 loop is CASGLVPDRGYEQYF. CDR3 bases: TGTGCTAGTGGTTTGGTCCCGGACAGGGGCTACGAGCAGTACTTC.